The clone carrying this T cell receptor beta chain was observed once. Its antigen is undetermined. Blood sampling took place at baseline, cycle 4 day 1, and cycle 7 day 1. The CDR3 covers 14 residues. Trimming at V came to 6 bases and at J to 0 bases, leaving 5 bases not matched to a gene. Germline V gene data show CDR1 as KGHSH and CDR2 as LQKENI. This table comes from immunoSEQ multiplex PCR, and its TCRdb copy is limited to in-frame clones, with some not included. This sample has 20,000 or so clones, with approximately 80% found just once. The data stem from a study of OX40 agonist ivuxolimab in advanced cancers. Whole-study findings and limits: Clonal expansion by week 6 occurred in CD4+ and CD8+ blood T cells (at 0.1 to 3.0 mg/kg). Certain nonresponders additionally had low normalized T-cell clonal expansion.

The starting material was CD4+ or CD8+ T cells sorted from blood, obtained in a trial of the OX40 agonist ivuxolimab. This clonotype was obtained from an adult with an advanced solid tumor such as melanoma, head and neck, liver or kidney cancer. The rearrangement links TRBV18 to TRBJ2-7; 7 nucleotides match TRBD2. CDR3 loop: CASSPGGSSYEQYF. DNA of the CDR3: TGTGCCAGCTCCCCGGGGGGTAGCTCCTACGAGCAGTACTTC.